These 15 T cell receptor beta chains originate from one sample sequenced in a study of PD-1 blockade in classical Hodgkin lymphoma. Exposure to brentuximab vedotin varied, and each patient had relapsed following autologous stem cell transplantation. The assay was immunoSEQ multiplex PCR, and TCRdb's table has in-frame clones only and misses some. This table has 10,000 to 12,000 clones, around 72% appearing once. This material consisted of peripheral blood mononuclear cells (PBMCs), taken at baseline. The receptors shown here come from a human donor with classical Hodgkin lymphoma.

The gene calls are TRBV6-1 and TRBJ2-1; D not certain. CDR1 and CDR2 (germline): MNHNS, SASEGT. CDR3 length: 11 amino acids. V was clipped by 6 bases and J by 5 bases, with 5 bases between them. The CDR3 spells CASRANNEQFF. Here the CDR3 DNA reads TGTGCCAGCAGGGCCAACAATGAGCAGTTCTTC.

The CDR3 DNA reads as TGTGCCAGCAGCTTAGACATAGGGCAAGCTACGGCCAAAAACATTCAGTACTTC. It yields the protein CASSLDIGQATAKNIQYF. This chain joins TRBV11-3 and TRBJ2-4; D unresolved. With 0 bases removed from V and 1 base from J, the gap between germline ends came to 16 bases. The CDR3 runs to 18 residues. Per germline, CDR1 SGHNT and CDR2 YENEEA.

The CDR3 DNA is TGTGCCAGCAGTTCTGGCGGGGAAGCGCAAGAGACCCAGTACTTC. Protein sequence: CASSSGGEAQETQYF. The V call is TRBV28, the J call TRBJ2-5; D is possibly TRBD2 (6 bases). The CDR3 loop spans 15 amino acids. The V gene lost 4 bases and the J gene lost 2 bases, with 14 bases spanning the gap. CDR1 is MDHEN, CDR2 SYDVKM, per germline.

This sequence joins TRBV27 and TRBJ2-7; D unresolved. This CDR3 has 12 amino acids. The germline gives CDR1 MNHEY, CDR2 SMNVEV (reference sequence). V shed 0 bases and J shed 6 bases, with 6 bases lying between them. The CDR3 is CASSLSLGEQYF. CDR3 bases: TGTGCCAGCAGTTTATCTCTGGGCGAGCAGTACTTC.

V and J are TRBV27 and TRBJ2-7, with 9 bases lining up with TRBD2. The J segment lost 3 bases and the V segment lost 3 bases, leaving 6 bases of the junction unmatched. The CDR3 is 15 amino acids. The V gene's germline CDR1 is MNHEY and CDR2 SMNVEV (reference sequence). The DNA of the CDR3 is TGTGCCAGCAGTTTCTCTAGCGGGGCTGTCTACGAGCAGTACTTC. Encoded protein: CASSFSSGAVYEQYF.

This clone was found a few times. J is TRBJ1-6 and V is TRBV5-1; D ambiguous. In germline, CDR1 is SGHRS, CDR2 YFSETQ. Trimming removed 3 bases at V and 6 bases at J, with 10 bases between. The CDR3 runs to 14 residues. CDR3 residues: CASSYGNSNSPLHF. CDR3 DNA sequence: TGCGCCAGCAGCTACGGCAATTCTAATTCACCCCTCCACTTT.

V is TRBV11-3 and J is TRBJ2-5; possible D gene TRBD2, 5 bases. CDR3 length: 15 amino acids. Trimming shortened V by 5 bases and J by 4 bases, and 17 bases separated the two germline ends. In germline, CDR1 is SGHNT, CDR2 YENEEA. In nucleotides, the CDR3 is TGTGCCAGCAGCCGCCGGGGAAATGGTCGAGAGACCCAGTACTTC. As protein: CASSRRGNGRETQYF.

This chain joins TRBV5-1 and TRBJ2-7; 11 bases match TRBD1. The germline gives CDR1 SGHRS, CDR2 YFSETQ. The ends lost 0 bases at V and 3 bases at J; junction bases unmatched: 8. The CDR3 totals 17 residues. This CDR3 reads CASSLEGTGTGGYEQYF. In DNA form, the CDR3 reads TGCGCCAGCAGCTTGGAGGGTACCGGGACAGGGGGCTACGAGCAGTACTTC.

The CDR3 coding sequence is TGCGCCAGCAGCCAAGTGGGTCAGGGCCTAAATAATTCACCCCTCCACTTT. Amino acids: CASSQVGQGLNNSPLHF. This sequence joins TRBV4-1 and TRBJ1-6; D possibly corresponds to TRBD1 (5 bases). The germline V and J ends were trimmed by 1 base and 5 bases, with 15 bases remaining between them. Germline CDR1 is MGHRA and CDR2 is YSYEKL. CDR3 size: 17 residues.

Note on this clone: Other nucleotide sequences in the sample specify the same CDR3. This chain links TRBV27 with TRBJ2-2; weak D call: TRBD2 (5 bases). This CDR3 spans 15 amino acids. With 6 bases removed from V and 5 bases from J, the gap between germline ends came to 16 bases. Germline loops: CDR1 MNHEY, CDR2 SMNVEV (reference sequence). CDR3 nucleotides: TGTGCCAGCAGAGGGAGCGCTAGAGCTACCGGGGAGCTGTTTTTT. Its protein product is CASRGSARATGELFF.

This rearrangement joins TRBV11-3 to TRBJ2-7; no definite D call. Germline V gene lookup returns CDR1 SGHNT and CDR2 YENEEA. The CDR3 is 14 amino acids. V gave up 5 bases and J gave up 0 bases, with 11 bases separating them. In nucleotides, the CDR3 is TGTGCCAGCAGCCCCACCACAGACTCCTACGAGCAGTACTTC. Its protein is CASSPTTDSYEQYF.

The chain has TRBV6-1 and TRBJ2-1, with 10 nucleotides matching TRBD2. The CDR3 has 17 amino acids. V trimming: 4 bases; J trimming: 9 bases; junction bases outside the gene matches: 15. Germline CDR1 is MNHNS and CDR2 is SASEGT. CDR3 bases: TGTGCCAGCAGTGTTCGTCAGCGGGGGGGGCCGGGCGGTGAGCAGTTCTTC. Amino acid sequence: CASSVRQRGGPGGEQFF.

This clone was seen just once. This sequence joins TRBV7-6 and TRBJ1-1; D gene ambiguous. This CDR3 has 14 residues. The germline V gene has CDR1 SGHVS and CDR2 FNYEAQ. V lost 2 bases and J 1 base, leaving 8 bases between the germline ends. CDR3 in amino acids: CASSLQSSNTEAFF. CDR3 bases: TGTGCCAGCAGCTTACAGAGCTCGAACACTGAAGCTTTCTTT.

The chain joins TRBV5-5 to TRBJ1-4; D unresolved. The CDR3 is 15 residues long. Per the germline V gene, CDR1 is SGHKS and CDR2 is YYEKEE (reference sequence). The ends were cut back, 4 bases at V and 4 bases at J, with 14 bases in the middle. As DNA, the CDR3 is TGTGCCAGCAGCCCCCAGGACGGTAATAATGAAAAACTGTTTTTT. Protein sequence: CASSPQDGNNEKLFF. Combining the CDR3 with reference TRBV5-5 and TRBJ1-4 gives the whole variable domain DAGVTQSPTHLIKTRGQQVTLRCSPISGHKSVSWYQQVLGQGPQFIFQYYEKEERGRGNFPDRFSARQFPNYSSELNVNALLLGDSALYLCASSPQDGNNEKLFFGSGTQLSVL.

The gene calls are TRBV5-1 and TRBJ2-1; weak D call: TRBD1 (7 bases). V dropped 10 bases and J dropped 14 bases, with 19 bases sitting between them. The CDR3 contains 11 residues. Germline CDR1 and CDR2: SGHRS and YFSETQ. DNA for the CDR3: TGCGCCTCCAGGGGGGAGAATAAGGAGTTCTTC. The encoded protein is CASRGENKEFF.